This T cell receptor (beta chain) stems from a study of identical twins' blood T cells. Whole-study findings and limits: Top TCRbeta clonotypes were shared more with twin than unrelated donors. Mainly, cloneset size products determined shared clonotypes, twins included.

The CDR3 has 15 residues. Germline V gene lookup returns CDR1 LNHDA and CDR2 SQIVND (reference sequence). The ends were cut back, 1 base at V and 2 bases at J, with 9 bases in the middle. As concerns this clonotype: The antigen remains unidentified.

Each TCR cDNA library carried sample-specific barcodes on both ends. TCRdb re-derived calls from the 5' RACE reads in MiXCR, one entry per CDR3 protein. This table holds around 380,000 distinct CDR3 sequences, roughly 30% found once. Six healthy women, forming three identical twin pairs, donated samples. This sequence was found in a woman between 18 and 55 years old in good health. This rearrangement joins TRBV19 to TRBJ1-5, with unresolved D. The sequencing input was PBMCs. In DNA form, the CDR3 reads TGTGCCAGTAGTATAGGTTGGGGTGGCAATCAGCCCCAGCATTTT. Protein product: CASSIGWGGNQPQHF.